This TCR beta chain was captured in a study of CD8+CD57+ T cells in acquired aplastic anemia. The wider study: The average for DNA from sorted CD4+ and CD8+ cells was 3 to 4 ug.

Patients chosen for sequencing had CD8+CD57+ cells that had expanded, as shown by flow cytometry. Every patient had severe acquired aplastic anemia. This clonotype was counted a single time. Its antigen is not known. Findings and caveats of the study: Significant differences in CD8+ Simpson's diversity were not observed between patients and controls.

The template for TCR beta VDJ and CDR3 sequence profiling was genomic DNA. TCRdb re-derived calls from the reads in MiXCR, one entry per CDR3 protein. Of hundreds of thousands of distinct CDR3 sequences in the sample, roughly 53% are singletons; the top ten hold 20%. Germline V gives CDR1 SNHLY, CDR2 FYNNEI. V dropped 4 bases and J dropped 0 bases, with 7 bases sitting between them. CDR3 size: 14 residues. The sequenced material came from sorted CD4+, CD8+, or CD8+CD57+ T cells (not recorded which) from PBMCs. The J gene is TRBJ1-5, the V gene TRBV2; the D is unclear. The sequence derives from a human donor with aplastic anemia. The CDR3 sequence is CASSVRVSNQPQHF. In DNA form, the CDR3 reads TGTGCCAGCAGTGTGAGGGTTAGCAATCAGCCCCAGCATTTT.